This TCR beta chain is from a study of shared clonotypes between healthy human individuals. Comment on this clone: Its cognate antigen is unknown.

General study findings and limits: The sampled material consisted only of blood, and tissue repertoires are likely to differ. Naive subsets tended to show greater estimated richness than memory subsets. Non-shared clonotypes displayed generation probabilities falling below those of clonotypes present in all four donors.

The CDR3 totals 15 residues. CDR1 and CDR2 (germline): SGHVS, FNYEAQ. Unmatched junction bases numbered 3, after V lost 2 bases and J lost 4 bases. Per sorted-subset replicate PCR, input was 150 to 250 ng DNA, representing around 30,000 T cell genomes. TCRdb's copy holds only in-frame clones and misses some; the assay was immunoSEQ multiplex PCR. The sample has over a million clones, about 75% seen once. J is TRBJ2-2 and V is TRBV7-6; 8 bases are a match to TRBD2. Sample: memory CD4+ T cells sorted from blood. Subset defined: CD45RA-negative fraction. The sequence was collected from a man younger than 35 in good health. CDR3 amino acids: CASSLSLAGTGELFF. CDR3 coding DNA: TGTGCCAGCAGCTTAAGCCTAGCGGGCACCGGGGAGCTGTTTTTT.